These 16 T cell receptor beta chains were all obtained from the same sample, sequenced in a study of T cell responses to AZD1222 COVID-19 vaccine. Using immunoSEQ multiplex PCR, the repertoire was profiled, and TCRdb retains in-frame clones only, with some absent. The data contain around 160,000 clones, about 91% of them singletons. Sample: peripheral blood, taken on day 0 of AZD1222 vaccination. The origin of the receptors is an adult in good health.

The chain recombines TRBV5-1 with TRBJ1-1, with D possibly TRBD1 on 5 matching bases. V dropped 2 bases and J dropped 1 base, with 15 bases sitting between them. In germline, CDR1 is SGHRS, CDR2 YFSETQ. The CDR3 length is 16 residues. The CDR3 protein is CASSFPLGTQNTEAFF. The CDR3 DNA reads TGCGCCAGCAGCTTCCCTCTCGGGACCCAGAACACTGAAGCTTTCTTT.

V and J are TRBV7-8 and TRBJ1-4; D may be TRBD1 (5 bases). V dropped 1 base and J dropped 4 bases, with 13 bases sitting between them. Germline assignment: CDR1 SGHVS and CDR2 FQNEAQ. The CDR3 contains 16 residues. The CDR3 here is CASSLDQGILNEKLFF. The CDR3 coding sequence is TGTGCCAGCAGCTTAGACCAGGGCATCCTTAATGAAAAACTGTTTTTT.

The rearrangement joins TRBV27 to TRBJ2-1; 7 positions agree with TRBD2. The CDR3 loop spans 14 amino acids. Trimming at V came to 6 bases and at J to 3 bases, leaving 5 bases not matched to a gene. Germline V gives CDR1 MNHEY, CDR2 SMNVEV (reference sequence). The CDR3 sequence is CASRISGDYNEQFF. DNA for the CDR3: TGTGCCAGCAGGATCAGCGGGGACTACAATGAGCAGTTCTTC.

This clone was observed a few times. The chain uses TRBV27 and TRBJ2-2, with D perhaps TRBD2 (5 bases). The germline V gene encodes CDR1 MNHEY and CDR2 SMNVEV (reference sequence). Trimming pared 0 bases from V and 6 bases from J, leaving 8 bases between. There are 14 residues in the CDR3. This chain's CDR3 is CASSLSRVSGELFF. Here the CDR3 DNA reads TGTGCCAGCAGTTTATCGAGGGTATCCGGGGAGCTGTTTTTT.

This rearrangement joins TRBV28 to TRBJ1-5, with 9 bases lining up with TRBD1. Losses at the gene ends were 5 bases for V and 7 bases for J; bases not matched to a gene: 9. Germline loops: CDR1 MDHEN, CDR2 SYDVKM. The CDR3 is made up of 15 amino acids. This chain's CDR3 is CASSRPRDRAQPQHF. CDR3 in DNA: TGTGCCAGCAGTCGGCCCCGGGACAGGGCCCAGCCCCAGCATTTT. Full variable domain (remainder filled in from reference TRBV28 and TRBJ1-5): DVKVTQSSRYLVKRTGEKVFLECVQDMDHENMFWYRQDPGLGLRLIYFSYDVKMKEKGDIPEGYSVSREKKERFSLILESASTNQTSMYLCASSRPRDRAQPQHFGDGTRLSIL.

The chain links TRBV7-2 to TRBJ2-3; D is undetermined. The CDR3 totals 12 residues. Germline V CDR1 and CDR2: SGHTA, FQGNSA. V was trimmed by 3 bases and J by 0 bases, leaving 1 base between them. Written as DNA, the CDR3 is TGTGCCAGCAGCTTGAGCACAGATACGCAGTATTTT. Translation gives CASSLSTDTQYF. The full variable domain, with the rest looked up from reference TRBV7-2 and TRBJ2-3, is GAGVSQSPSNKVTEKGKDVELRCDPISGHTALYWYRQSLGQGLEFLIYFQGNSAPDKSGLPSDRFSAERTGGSVSTLTIQRTQQEDSAVYLCASSLSTDTQYFGPGTRLTVL.

The rearrangement uses TRBV21-1 and TRBJ1-1; TRBD1, the table's D call, lacks a check against the DNA. TRBV21-1 is designated a pseudogene. This CDR3 contains 16 residues. The CDR3 reads CASSRGQVALNTEAFF. The CDR3 DNA is TGTGCCAGCAGCCGAGGACAGGTTGCCCTTAACACTGAAGCTTTCTTT.

This chain connects TRBV18 to TRBJ2-7; D tentatively reads TRBD1 or TRBD2 (6 bases each). Germline V CDR1 and CDR2: KGHSH, LQKENI. V lost 6 bases, J lost 1 base, and 13 bases lay in between. The CDR3 is 14 residues long. The DNA for the CDR3 is TGTGCCAGCTCCAACGGAGGGGGGTCCTACGAGCAGTACTTC. As protein: CASSNGGGSYEQYF.

The rearrangement links TRBV7-2 to TRBJ2-4, with D perhaps assigned TRBD1 or TRBD2 (5 bases each). Germline CDR1 is SGHTA and CDR2 is FQGNSA. V lost 3 bases, J lost 8 bases, and 11 bases lay in between. The CDR3 totals 13 residues. CDR3 protein: CASSFSRGDIQYF. In DNA, the CDR3 is TGTGCCAGCAGCTTCTCGAGGGGCGACATTCAGTACTTC.

V usage is TRBV5-8 and J usage is TRBJ1-2, with D tentatively TRBD1 (5 bases). There are 13 residues in the CDR3. The germline V and J ends were trimmed by 4 bases and 4 bases, with 11 bases remaining between them. CDR1 is SGHTS, CDR2 YDEGEE, per germline. The CDR3 DNA follows: TGTGCCAGCAGCCGCCGGGACCTCTATGGCTACACCTTC. Amino acid sequence: CASSRRDLYGYTF.

This clone is a singleton in its sample. The chain carries TRBV11-2 and TRBJ1-1, with D unresolved. The V end was cut by 3 bases, the J end by 6 bases, with 14 bases between. The germline V gene has CDR1 SGHAT and CDR2 FQNNGV. This CDR3 has 14 residues. The chain's CDR3 is CASSFQSPRAEAFF. The CDR3 DNA reads as TGTGCCAGCAGCTTTCAGTCACCGCGGGCTGAAGCTTTCTTT.

V and J are TRBV28 and TRBJ1-2; no definite D call. Germline V CDR1 and CDR2: MDHEN, SYDVKM. Deletions cut 6 bases from V and 3 bases from J, with 5 bases between. The CDR3 spans 11 residues. The CDR3 DNA reads as TGTGCCAGCAGATCGGACTATGGCTACACCTTC. Protein sequence: CASRSDYGYTF.

V and J are TRBV30 and TRBJ2-6; weak D call: TRBD2 (5 bases). With 0 bases removed from V and 0 bases from J, the gap between germline ends came to 6 bases. Germline V gene data show CDR1 as GTSNPN and CDR2 as SVGIG (reference sequence). The CDR3 is 15 amino acids. CDR3 sequence (DNA): TGTGCCTGGAGTGTACGGGACTCTGGGGCCAACGTCCTGACTTTC. This encodes CAWSVRDSGANVLTF.

This clone was counted a single time. The chain combines TRBV3-1 (or the pseudogene TRBV3-2) with TRBJ2-5; 8 positions match TRBD2. The CDR3 runs 17 residues. The germline CDR1 and CDR2 sequences are LGHDT and YNNKEL (reference sequence). Trimming took 1 base from V and 2 from J; bases not matched to a gene: 9. The CDR3 is CASSQVCSGELQETQYF. DNA for the CDR3: TGTGCCAGCAGCCAAGTCTGTAGCGGGGAACTACAAGAGACCCAGTACTTC.

The chain couples TRBV2 to TRBJ1-5, with unresolved D. The CDR3 is 15 residues long. Germline V gene data show CDR1 as SNHLY and CDR2 as FYNNEI. V was pared by 5 bases and J by 7 bases, with 18 bases between. The CDR3 reads CASSRTSVRGQPQHF. CDR3 nucleotides: TGTGCCAGCAGTCGGACGTCGGTGAGAGGGCAGCCCCAGCATTTT. The whole variable domain, filled in from reference TRBV2 and TRBJ1-5, reads EPEVTQTPSHQVTQMGQEVILRCVPISNHLYFYWYRQILGQKVEFLVSFYNNEISEKSEIFDDQFSVERPDGSNFTLKIRSTKLEDSAMYFCASSRTSVRGQPQHFGDGTRLSIL.

The chain combines TRBV5-6 with TRBJ1-2, with unresolved D. CDR3 length: 13 residues. Trimming left V 0 bases short and J 3 bases short, with 6 bases between. Germline CDR1 and CDR2: SGHDT and YYEEEE. CDR3 protein: CASSLGDHYGYTF. The DNA for the CDR3 is TGTGCCAGCAGCTTGGGTGACCACTATGGCTACACCTTC.